A single sample is the source of the 12 T cell receptor beta chains below, sequenced in a study of shared clonotypes between healthy human individuals. Data came from immunoSEQ multiplex PCR; TCRdb stores just in-frame clones and leaves some out. The table records about 2.4 million clones, about 92% of them present only once. Sequencing was carried out using naive CD4+ T cells sorted from blood. Subset given: CD45RA+ positively selected. The receptors derive from a man between 18 and 35 years old in good health.

The rearrangement uses TRBV2 and TRBJ1-6; 7 nucleotides align to TRBD1. CDR3 length: 13 residues. V lost 6 bases to trimming and J lost 11 bases; unmatched junction nucleotides: 7. CDR1 is SNHLY, CDR2 FYNNEI, per germline. CDR3 nucleotide sequence: TGTGCCAGCAGGAGACAGGGTGTGGCACCCCTCCACTTT. Translated: CASRRQGVAPLHF.

The chain links TRBV9 to TRBJ1-2; 8 nucleotides align to TRBD1. Germline V lookup: CDR1 SGDLS, CDR2 YYNGEE. V lost 0 bases to trimming and J lost 4 bases; unmatched junction nucleotides: 2. The CDR3 has 14 residues. CDR3: CASSVAGGAYGYTF. The CDR3 nucleotides are TGTGCCAGCAGCGTAGCAGGGGGCGCCTATGGCTACACCTTC.

The rearrangement links TRBV30 to TRBJ1-5; D not resolved. V was pared by 3 bases and J by 5 bases, with 8 bases between. This CDR3 is 12 amino acids long. Germline CDR1 GTSNPN, CDR2 SVGIG (reference sequence). In DNA, the CDR3 is TGTGCCTGGAGCGACAAAGATCAGCCCCAGCATTTT. It is translated as CAWSDKDQPQHF. Full variable domain (outside the CDR3, taken from reference TRBV30 and TRBJ1-5): SQTIHQWPATLVQPVGSPLSLECTVEGTSNPNLYWYRQAAGRGLQLLFYSVGIGQISSEVPQNLSASRPQDRQFILSSKKLLLSDSGFYLCAWSDKDQPQHFGDGTRLSIL.

As DNA, the CDR3 is TGCGCCAGCAGCTCAGACGGTCGGAGCTCTGGAAACACCATATATTTT. Translation: CASSSDGRSSGNTIYF. The V call is TRBV5-1, the J call TRBJ1-3; no clear D. The germline CDR1 and CDR2 sequences are SGHRS and YFSETQ. Deletions cut 3 bases from V and 0 bases from J, with 13 bases between. This CDR3 is 16 amino acids long.

For this clone: Other nucleotide sequences in the sample specify the same CDR3. The V and J genes are TRBV9 and TRBJ2-7; D uncertain. Trimming removed 0 bases at V and 0 bases at J, with 7 bases between. Germline CDR1 SGDLS, CDR2 YYNGEE. This CDR3 spans 14 amino acids. The CDR3 sequence is CASSVGGLSYEQYF. The CDR3 region has the DNA TGTGCCAGCAGCGTAGGTGGCCTCTCCTACGAGCAGTACTTC.

V is TRBV5-6 and J is TRBJ2-6; D is undetermined. CDR1 and CDR2 from the germline V gene are SGHDT and YYEEEE. V was clipped by 4 bases and J by 4 bases, with 12 bases between them. This CDR3 is 15 amino acids long. The CDR3 sequence: CASSLGAAGANVLTF. The CDR3 nucleotides read TGTGCCAGCAGCCTCGGTGCAGCGGGGGCCAACGTCCTGACTTTC. Full variable domain (missing parts from reference TRBV5-6 and TRBJ2-6): DAGVTQSPTHLIKTRGQQVTLRCSPKSGHDTVSWYQQALGQGPQFIFQYYEEEERQRGNFPDRFSGHQFPNYSSELNVNALLLGDSALYLCASSLGAAGANVLTFGAGSRLTVL.

The chain carries TRBV5-1 and TRBJ2-3; 7 bases are a match to TRBD2. The CDR3 length is 14 residues. The V segment lost 6 bases and the J segment 1 base; nucleotides outside the gene matches: 5. CDR1 and CDR2 (germline): SGHRS, YFSETQ. CDR3 nucleotide sequence: TGCGCCAGCAATAATCGGGGGGGCACAGATACGCAGTATTTT. It translates to CASNNRGGTDTQYF.

J is TRBJ2-5 and V is TRBV5-5; 11 bases map to TRBD1. J gave up 4 bases and V 3 bases, and 5 bases lay outside the gene matches. The CDR3 runs to 15 residues. Per the germline V gene, CDR1 is SGHKS and CDR2 is YYEKEE (reference sequence). CDR3 in amino acids: CASSSQGTGGETQYF. The CDR3 DNA follows: TGTGCCAGCAGCTCACAGGGGACAGGGGGAGAGACCCAGTACTTC.

Concerning this clone itself: The identical CDR3 is also encoded by other nucleotide sequences in the sample. The rearrangement uses TRBV5-1 and TRBJ2-7; D perhaps matches TRBD1 (6 bases). Germline V gene sequence: CDR1 SGHRS, CDR2 YFSETQ. V was cut by 4 bases and J by 0 bases, with 8 bases left in between. This CDR3 is 13 amino acids long. DNA for the CDR3: TGCGCCAGCAGCCGGGACATCTCCTACGAGCAGTACTTC. This codes for CASSRDISYEQYF.

The gene calls are TRBV27 and TRBJ2-1; 16 bases are a match to TRBD2. The J segment lost 4 bases and the V segment lost 4 bases, leaving 7 bases of the junction unmatched. Germline CDR1 is MNHEY and CDR2 is SMNVEV (reference sequence). This CDR3 has 18 residues. Here the CDR3 reads CASSSLGLAGGMYNEQFF. The CDR3 DNA is TGTGCCAGCAGTTCCTTGGGACTAGCGGGGGGGATGTACAATGAGCAGTTCTTC.

This clone appeared a single time. The chain is built from TRBV5-1 and TRBJ2-3; 10 nucleotides align to TRBD2. CDR3 length: 15 residues. Germline values: CDR1 SGHRS, CDR2 YFSETQ. V lost 1 base, J lost 4 bases, and 3 bases stayed unmatched. The CDR3 coding sequence is TGCGCCAGCAGCTTGTGGCTAGCGGGAGCAGATACGCAGTATTTT. Translating it yields CASSLWLAGADTQYF.

This sequence joins TRBV6-1 and TRBJ2-7; D is undetermined. CDR3 size: 13 residues. In germline, CDR1 is MNHNS, CDR2 SASEGT. Deletions cut 0 bases from V and 7 bases from J, with 10 bases between. CDR3 sequence (DNA): TGTGCCAGCAGTGAAGCCCGAGGCTCGGAGCAGTACTTC. Translated, it gives CASSEARGSEQYF.